This T cell receptor (beta chain) was found in a study of breast tumors, draining lymph nodes, adjacent tissues. Study-wide results and caveats: Most tumor T cells seemingly derive from lymph node, then expand in tumor. Luminal-like breast cancer showed significantly greater tumor-nontumor repertoire similarity than basal-like breast cancer did. Data only fit, rather than demonstrated, lymph node origin of most tumor T cells.

This clonotype occurred many times. Its antigen is unknown. Breast cancer patients provided tissue from their axillary draining lymph nodes. CDR1 is MDHEN and CDR2 is SYDVKM in the germline V gene. This CDR3 has 14 residues. The V end lost 5 bases, the J end lost 0 bases, and 9 bases lay between the germline ends. TCRdb redid the calling of the multiplex PCR reads with MiXCR, one entry per CDR3 protein. Here the sample spans some 170,000 distinct CDR3 sequences, roughly 35% being singletons. The receptor was derived from a female donor with breast cancer. Some clones in this sample may be carry-over from other donors' samples. Sequenced input: axillary lymph node tissue. The chain joins TRBV28 to TRBJ2-3; D unclear. The CDR3 region is CASSPLGSTDTQYF. In DNA, the CDR3 is TGTGCCAGCAGTCCGTTGGGAAGCACAGATACGCAGTATTTT.